Following are 21 T cell receptor beta chains from one sample sequenced in a study of cytomegalovirus exposure and HLA in healthy donors. The PCR was carried out with 60 Vbeta primers and 13 Jbeta primers. Sequenced by immunoSEQ multiplex PCR; TCRdb stores in-frame clones only, minus some. The sample includes around 190,000 clones, 9.5% of them seen just once. What was sequenced was PBMCs. Every receptor here comes from a woman in her 30s in good health and CMV-seropositive.

This clone came up a few times. The chain uses TRBV5-1 and TRBJ2-1; D not resolved. Trimming took off 0 bases at V and 5 bases at J, with 6 bases between the two ends. Germline CDR1 SGHRS, CDR2 YFSETQ. This CDR3 has 13 residues. The CDR3 DNA reads TGCGCCAGCAGCTTGGGATTAGACAATGAGCAGTTCTTC. As protein: CASSLGLDNEQFF.

This clone turned up a few times. The V call is TRBV5-6, the J call TRBJ2-1; perhaps TRBD2 as D (5 bases). CDR3 length: 12 amino acids. The germline gives CDR1 SGHDT, CDR2 YYEEEE. V was clipped by 4 bases and J by 4 bases, with 6 bases between them. Here the CDR3 DNA reads TGTGCCAGCAGCCCGGGGTACAATGAGCAGTTCTTC. It encodes CASSPGYNEQFF.

The chain links TRBV27 to TRBJ1-1; D is possibly TRBD1 (6 bases). Germline-derived CDR1 and CDR2 are MNHEY and SMNVEV (reference sequence). This CDR3 region has 14 residues. The V end lost 3 bases, the J end lost 3 bases, and 11 bases lay between the germline ends. The CDR3 is CASSFGGADTEAFF. Here the CDR3 DNA reads TGTGCCAGCAGTTTTGGGGGGGCCGACACTGAAGCTTTCTTT.

The rearrangement uses TRBV5-6 and TRBJ2-3; perhaps TRBD2 as D (6 bases). CDR3 size: 15 residues. In germline, CDR1 is SGHDT, CDR2 YYEEEE. Trimming left V 1 base short and J 4 bases short, with 13 bases between. Written as DNA, the CDR3 is TGTGCCAGCAGCTTGAATGGACTATCTGCAGATACGCAGTATTTT. Translated, it gives CASSLNGLSADTQYF.

This sequence joins TRBV9 and TRBJ1-4, with TRBD1 identical over 8 bases. The V gene end was trimmed by 3 bases and the J gene end by 5 bases; junction bases not matched to a gene: 3. CDR3 size: 14 residues. CDR1 is SGDLS and CDR2 is YYNGEE in the germline V gene. The CDR3 sequence: CASSAPGGNEKLFF. In nucleotides, the CDR3 is TGTGCCAGCAGCGCGCCAGGGGGCAATGAAAAACTGTTTTTT.

This clone has only a few counts. This chain links TRBV19 with TRBJ1-2; D perhaps matches TRBD1 (5 bases). Germline V gene lookup returns CDR1 LNHDA and CDR2 SQIVND (reference sequence). This CDR3 has 13 residues. Trimming cost V 11 bases and J 8 bases, with 21 bases left between them. CDR3 coding DNA: TGTGCCGCTACTCAAGGTCGGGGGTTCGGCTACACCTTC. It codes for CAATQGRGFGYTF.

This clone occurred a few times. The chain has TRBV29-1 and TRBJ2-7; a weak D match, TRBD2 (6 bases). Trimming shortened V by 4 bases and J by 1 base, and 11 bases separated the two germline ends. Germline-derived CDR1 and CDR2 are SQVTM and ANQGSEA. The CDR3 is 13 residues long. CDR3 in DNA: TGCAGCGTTGGGGCGGGAATATCCTACGAGCAGTACTTC. This sequence encodes CSVGAGISYEQYF.

This sequence joins TRBV5-1 and TRBJ1-3; D is ambiguous. This CDR3 is built from 16 residues. Trimming removed 0 bases at V and 9 bases at J, with 19 bases between. CDR1 SGHRS and CDR2 YFSETQ come from the germline V gene. CDR3 DNA sequence: TGCGCCAGCAGCTTGGGATCAGAGGTATCCAGAACCACCATATATTTT. Protein: CASSLGSEVSRTTIYF.

V and J are TRBV28 and TRBJ2-5, with D uncertain. Germline CDR1 and CDR2: MDHEN and SYDVKM. With 3 bases removed from V and 3 bases from J, the gap between germline ends came to 11 bases. The CDR3 extends over 14 amino acids. CDR3 amino acids: CASSFRPLEETQYF. DNA of the CDR3: TGTGCCAGCAGTTTCAGGCCGCTGGAAGAGACCCAGTACTTC.

This clone has more than one count but fewer than ten. The chain is built from TRBV5-6 and TRBJ2-2; TRBD2 matches at 8 bases. The junction had 10 bases not matched to a gene; V was cut back by 5 bases and J by 7 bases. CDR3 length: 15 amino acids. Germline CDR1 is SGHDT and CDR2 is YYEEEE. CDR3 sequence (DNA): TGTGCCAGCAGTTCGGGGGGGTGGTCGTTCGGGGAGCTGTTTTTT. Translating it yields CASSSGGWSFGELFF.

V gene TRBV6-1 combines with J gene TRBJ2-7, with 11 bases aligning to TRBD2. Per the germline V gene, CDR1 is MNHNS and CDR2 is SASEGT. The CDR3 is 15 amino acids. This chain's CDR3 is CASGLAGHGAYEQYF. CDR3 in DNA: TGTGCTAGCGGACTAGCGGGTCATGGGGCCTACGAGCAGTACTTC.

The V and J genes are TRBV9 and TRBJ1-3; no definite D call. The ends were cut back, 4 bases at V and 4 bases at J, with 9 bases in the middle. The CDR3 consists of 13 residues. From germline, CDR1 is SGDLS and CDR2 YYNGEE. The CDR3 sequence is CASSLYRGNTIYF. CDR3 bases: TGTGCCAGCAGCTTATATCGGGGAAACACCATATATTTT.

This clone was detected a few times. The chain couples TRBV4-1 to TRBJ1-2, with 7 nucleotides matching TRBD1. The CDR3 sequence is 15 residues long. Germline assignment: CDR1 MGHRA and CDR2 YSYEKL. Trimming took 1 base from V and 3 from J; bases not matched to a gene: 5. The CDR3 nucleotides are TGCGCCAGCAGCCAAGTTGACAGGGCCGACTATGGCTACACCTTC. Its protein is CASSQVDRADYGYTF.

The chain couples TRBV2 to TRBJ2-7, with D possibly TRBD1 on 5 matching bases. The germline V and J ends were trimmed by 0 bases and 2 bases, with 11 bases remaining between them. Germline lookup yields CDR1 SNHLY and CDR2 FYNNEI. The CDR3 runs to 15 residues. Here the CDR3 reads CASSEAQGLAYEQYF. CDR3 nucleotides: TGTGCCAGCAGTGAAGCCCAGGGATTAGCCTACGAGCAGTACTTC.

This clone was found a few times. The rearrangement joins TRBV6-6 to TRBJ2-7; 8 nucleotides line up with TRBD2. The V gene end was trimmed by 6 bases and the J gene end by 0 bases; junction bases not matched to a gene: 7. In germline, CDR1 is MNHNY, CDR2 SVGAGI (reference sequence). This CDR3 contains 15 residues. The CDR3 loop is CASRGTRGYSYEQYF. The CDR3 DNA reads as TGTGCCAGCAGGGGGACTAGGGGCTACTCCTACGAGCAGTACTTC.

The chain uses TRBV5-1 and TRBJ2-5; the D is unclear. Trimming took off 0 bases at V and 5 bases at J, with 17 bases between the two ends. The CDR3 loop spans 16 amino acids. Germline V gene lookup returns CDR1 SGHRS and CDR2 YFSETQ. The CDR3 loop reads CASSLENGLVGETQYF. The CDR3 coding sequence is TGCGCCAGCAGCTTGGAAAATGGCCTAGTCGGGGAGACCCAGTACTTC. The full variable domain, with the rest looked up from reference TRBV5-1 and TRBJ2-5, is KAGVTQTPRYLIKTRGQQVTLSCSPISGHRSVSWYQQTPGQGLQFLFEYFSETQRNKGNFPGRFSGRQFSNSRSEMNVSTLELGDSALYLCASSLENGLVGETQYFGPGTRLLVL.

V is TRBV15 and J is TRBJ1-4; D unresolved. The V end was cut by 0 bases, the J end by 4 bases, with 12 bases between. This CDR3 region has 16 residues. The germline V gene has CDR1 LNHNV and CDR2 YYDKDF (reference sequence). As DNA, the CDR3 is TGTGCCACCAGCAGAGATGGCGCCGGACTTAATGAAAAACTGTTTTTT. This translates into CATSRDGAGLNEKLFF.

This chain joins TRBV6-6 and TRBJ2-7; TRBD2 matches at 9 bases. V was clipped by 6 bases and J by 7 bases; unmatched bases: 4. Germline V gene lookup returns CDR1 MNHNY and CDR2 SVGAGI (reference sequence). This CDR3 is 12 amino acids long. The chain's CDR3 is CASRAGGAEQYF. In nucleotides, the CDR3 is TGTGCCAGCAGGGCGGGGGGGGCGGAGCAGTACTTC.

Concerning this clone itself: The same CDR3 can be traced to other DNA sequences in this sample. This chain links TRBV7-9 with TRBJ1-1; tentative D call: TRBD1 (5 bases). Germline CDR1 is SEHNR and CDR2 is FQNEAQ (reference sequence). The CDR3 runs to 14 residues. Trimming removed 2 bases from V and 4 bases from J, with 11 bases in between. CDR3 residues: CASSLTGGGTEAFF. CDR3 nucleotide sequence: TGTGCCAGCAGCTTAACTGGGGGAGGCACTGAAGCTTTCTTT.

This clone came up a few times. This rearrangement joins TRBV9 to TRBJ2-3, with D perhaps matching TRBD1 (6 bases). CDR3 length equals 15 residues. Trimming shortened V by 0 bases and J by 4 bases, and 12 bases separated the two germline ends. In germline, CDR1 is SGDLS, CDR2 YYNGEE. The CDR3 is CASSVGTANADTQYF. Here the CDR3 DNA reads TGTGCCAGCAGCGTAGGGACAGCGAACGCAGATACGCAGTATTTT.

The V call is TRBV5-1, the J call TRBJ2-2; 11 nucleotides agree with TRBD2. The ends lost 4 bases at V and 2 bases at J; junction bases unmatched: 10. The CDR3 length is 18 residues. The germline CDR1 and CDR2 sequences are SGHRS and YFSETQ. The CDR3 here is CASSPREGLAANTGELFF. CDR3 bases: TGCGCCAGCAGCCCCCGGGAGGGACTAGCGGCCAACACCGGGGAGCTGTTTTTT. Combining the CDR3 with reference TRBV5-1 and TRBJ2-2 gives the whole variable domain KAGVTQTPRYLIKTRGQQVTLSCSPISGHRSVSWYQQTPGQGLQFLFEYFSETQRNKGNFPGRFSGRQFSNSRSEMNVSTLELGDSALYLCASSPREGLAANTGELFFGEGSRLTVL.